This TCR beta chain derives from a study of identical twins. Notes on the study in general: Fewer insertions were carried by abundant cord blood beta clonotypes, but none was seen in memory repertoires. The conclusions drew on cross-sectional statistical analysis instead of tracking the same donors.

Notes on this clonotype: Antigen: not known.

Addition of a universal primer site occurred through template switching, and cDNA carried unique molecular identifiers. TCRdb reprocessed the 5' RACE reads via MiXCR and lists one record per CDR3 protein. Counted here are roughly 490,000 distinct CDR3 sequences, around 15% occurring once; the ten biggest clones make up approximately 0.98%. The CDR3 sequence is 14 residues long. Per germline, CDR1 MDHEN and CDR2 SYDVKM. Trimming removed 3 bases from V and 2 bases from J; junction bases left unmatched: 3. Every one of the donors was a healthy Caucasian. This sample was shared with a second study, whose subject was yellow fever vaccine responses in identical twins.

The chain recombines TRBV28 with TRBJ1-1, with 7 bases fitting TRBD1. The sequenced sample was CD4+ T cells sorted from blood. The receptor's source is a young woman in good health. CDR3 sequence reads: CASSFDRDNTEAFF. The CDR3 nucleotides read TGTGCCAGCAGTTTCGACAGGGACAACACTGAAGCTTTCTTT.